A single sample gave rise to the 21 T cell receptor beta chains below, sequenced in a study of cytomegalovirus exposure and HLA in healthy donors. Primers for the PCR totalled 60 Vbeta and 13 Jbeta. Assay: immunoSEQ multiplex PCR; the TCRdb copy retains only in-frame clones and omits some. The sample records about 200,000 clones, roughly 80% being singletons. The material sequenced was PBMCs. These receptors all come from a young man in good health and CMV-seronegative.

This clone was seen a handful of times. The chain carries TRBV5-3 and TRBJ1-2, with 7 bases that match TRBD1. TRBV5-3 is recorded as an ORF, its role being uncertain. Trimming cost V 2 bases and J 8 bases; bases outside gene matches: 15. The CDR3 is 16 residues long. In DNA, the CDR3 is TGTGCCAGAAGCTTTGGCAGGGGGTACCGCATATCCGGCTACACCTTC. Its protein product is CARSFGRGYRISGYTF.

The chain has TRBV5-8 and TRBJ1-5; D is undetermined. This CDR3 comprises 15 residues. Per the germline V gene, CDR1 is SGHTS and CDR2 is YDEGEE. V was pared by 0 bases and J by 4 bases, with 11 bases between. CDR3 in amino acids: CASSLGNTGNQPQHF. The CDR3 region has the DNA TGTGCCAGCAGCTTGGGGAACACGGGAAATCAGCCCCAGCATTTT.

The chain recombines TRBV4-3 with TRBJ2-7, with D perhaps TRBD1 (5 bases). CDR3 size: 13 residues. Germline assignment: CDR1 LGHNA and CDR2 YSLEER. V was trimmed by 0 bases and J by 6 bases, leaving 9 bases between them. Here the CDR3 DNA reads TGCGCCAGCAGCCAAGATCCAGGGCTCGAGCAGTACTTC. Translation gives CASSQDPGLEQYF.

The chain combines TRBV5-1 with TRBJ2-1, with TRBD1 matching 8 bases. CDR3 size: 15 residues. The V and J ends lost 1 base and 9 bases, in that order; junction bases with no gene match: 9. CDR1 SGHRS and CDR2 YFSETQ come from the germline V gene. The CDR3 region has the DNA TGCGCCAGCAGCTTGATTGACAGGGGTATCACTGAGCAGTTCTTC. It encodes CASSLIDRGITEQFF.

The chain combines TRBV5-1 with TRBJ2-3; TRBD1 matches 11 bases. V shed 4 bases, J shed 3 bases, and the junction held 7 bases outside the gene matches. The CDR3 is 16 amino acids. Germline-derived CDR1 and CDR2 are SGHRS and YFSETQ. Here the CDR3 reads CASSGGDRGSTDTQYF. Written as DNA, the CDR3 is TGCGCCAGCAGCGGCGGGGACAGGGGGAGTACAGATACGCAGTATTTT. Using reference TRBV5-1 and TRBJ2-3 for the parts outside the CDR3, the full variable domain is KAGVTQTPRYLIKTRGQQVTLSCSPISGHRSVSWYQQTPGQGLQFLFEYFSETQRNKGNFPGRFSGRQFSNSRSEMNVSTLELGDSALYLCASSGGDRGSTDTQYFGPGTRLTVL.

The chain couples TRBV5-1 to TRBJ1-6; the match to TRBD1 covers 9 bases. CDR1 and CDR2 (germline): SGHRS, YFSETQ. The CDR3 runs to 15 residues. The ends lost 4 bases at V and 8 bases at J; junction bases unmatched: 7. This chain's CDR3 is CASSNRDRADSPLHF. The CDR3 nucleotides read TGCGCCAGCAGCAACCGGGACAGGGCCGATTCACCCCTCCACTTT.

The chain uses TRBV28 and TRBJ1-2; 9 bases are a match to TRBD1. Looked up from germline, CDR1 is MDHEN and CDR2 is SYDVKM. This CDR3 has 16 residues. V lost 5 bases, J lost 0 bases, and 7 bases stayed unmatched. The CDR3 loop is CASSLTGGRANYGYTF. The CDR3 nucleotides read TGTGCCAGCAGTCTGACAGGGGGGAGAGCTAACTATGGCTACACCTTC.

This rearrangement joins TRBV28 to TRBJ2-7; 9 bases align to TRBD2. Germline V gene data show CDR1 as MDHEN and CDR2 as SYDVKM. The CDR3 is made up of 16 amino acids. V was pared by 4 bases and J by 6 bases, with 13 bases of the junction left unmatched. CDR3: CASSYPRAGGTIEQYF. CDR3 nucleotide sequence: TGTGCCAGCAGTTACCCACGAGCGGGGGGAACAATCGAGCAGTACTTC.

The rearrangement joins TRBV6-5 to TRBJ1-1; D remains unclear. Trimming stripped 2 bases from V and 0 bases from J, with 7 bases between. This CDR3 region has 14 residues. Germline CDR1 reads MNHEY; CDR2 reads SVGAGI. CDR3 loop: CASSYEGLNTEAFF. In nucleotides, the CDR3 is TGTGCCAGCAGTTACGAGGGCCTGAACACTGAAGCTTTCTTT.

This chain joins TRBV28 and TRBJ2-2, with 7 nucleotides matching TRBD1. The CDR3 is 15 amino acids. From germline, CDR1 is MDHEN and CDR2 SYDVKM. With V trimmed by 6 bases and J by 9 bases, 13 bases remained unmatched. The CDR3 DNA is TGTGCCAGCAGCTCCCGGGACAGTGGTTGGCGGGAGCTGTTTTTT. Encoded protein: CASSSRDSGWRELFF.

The V call is TRBV11-3, the J call TRBJ2-7, with 8 positions matching TRBD1. The CDR3 runs to 13 residues. CDR1 and CDR2 (germline): SGHNT, YENEEA. Losses at the gene ends were 5 bases for V and 5 bases for J; bases not matched to a gene: 5. As DNA, the CDR3 is TGTGCCAGCAGCGCGACAGGGGTTGACGAGCAGTACTTC. Translated, it gives CASSATGVDEQYF.

V usage is TRBV18 and J usage is TRBJ2-4; the D gene is possibly TRBD2 (6 bases). Germline CDR1 is KGHSH and CDR2 is LQKENI. Deletions cut 1 base from V and 9 bases from J, with 16 bases between. CDR3 length: 15 residues. The CDR3 coding sequence is TGTGCCAGCTCACCACGGCAGGAGGGCTTGGGCATTCAGTACTTC. This sequence encodes CASSPRQEGLGIQYF.

The count of this clone is one. The gene calls are TRBV7-9 and TRBJ2-5; 12 bases match TRBD2. Germline CDR1 SEHNR, CDR2 FQNEAQ (reference sequence). The CDR3 is 13 residues long. The V segment lost 7 bases and the J segment 5 bases; nucleotides outside the gene matches: 2. The CDR3 nucleotides are TGTGCCAGCATCACTAGCGGGGGGGAGACCCAGTACTTC. It codes for CASITSGGETQYF.

The V gene is TRBV5-6, the J gene TRBJ1-3, with D maybe TRBD1 (5 bases). The CDR3 contains 15 residues. Germline V gene sequence: CDR1 SGHDT, CDR2 YYEEEE. Trimming removed 1 base from V and 3 bases from J, with 11 bases in between. The CDR3 DNA is TGTGCCAGCAGCTTGCCAGGGTCCGATGGAAACACCATATATTTT. Amino acids: CASSLPGSDGNTIYF.

The genes are TRBV6-6 and TRBJ1-6; 10 bases are a match to TRBD1. This CDR3 has 15 residues. V shed 2 bases and J 7 bases; nucleotides not matched to a gene: 2. Looked up from germline, CDR1 is MNHNY and CDR2 is SVGAGI (reference sequence). Here the CDR3 reads CASSYRDRGNSPLHF. DNA of the CDR3: TGTGCCAGCAGTTACCGGGACAGGGGAAATTCACCCCTCCACTTT.

This clone was detected only a few times. The rearrangement joins TRBV15 to TRBJ2-3, with 8 positions matching TRBD2. Germline assignment: CDR1 LNHNV and CDR2 YYDKDF (reference sequence). V gave up 5 bases and J gave up 5 bases; unmatched junction bases: 18. The CDR3 has 18 residues. The CDR3 DNA follows: TGTGCCACCAGCGTTCCCCAATTTCGCGGGGGGACGGGAGATACGCAGTATTTT. Translating it yields CATSVPQFRGGTGDTQYF.

This sequence joins TRBV5-1 and TRBJ2-2; D ambiguous. The CDR3 contains 13 residues. Germline CDR1 SGHRS, CDR2 YFSETQ. Trimming shortened V by 1 base and J by 6 bases, and 7 bases separated the two germline ends. CDR3 sequence: CASSLTAAGELFF. The CDR3 DNA is TGCGCCAGCAGCTTGACTGCTGCCGGGGAGCTGTTTTTT.

This clone has just a few counts. This chain connects TRBV6-6 to TRBJ2-7; TRBD1 matches at 7 bases. CDR3 length: 14 amino acids. Germline values: CDR1 MNHNY, CDR2 SVGAGI (reference sequence). With 1 base clipped from V and 4 bases from J, the junction kept 4 bases outside the gene matches. The CDR3: CASSYLDRMYEQYF. In nucleotides, the CDR3 is TGTGCCAGCAGTTACTTGGACAGGATGTACGAGCAGTACTTC.

The chain is built from TRBV5-4 and TRBJ2-7, with TRBD1 identical over 7 bases. The CDR3 is 14 residues long. The germline V gene encodes CDR1 SGHNT and CDR2 YYREEE (reference sequence). V trimming: 4 bases; J trimming: 3 bases; junction bases outside the gene matches: 7. For the CDR3, the DNA is TGTGCCAGCAGCGGGCCCCGACAGGGCTACGAGCAGTACTTC. Amino acid sequence: CASSGPRQGYEQYF. The variable domain in full, completed from reference TRBV5-4 and TRBJ2-7, reads ETGVTQSPTHLIKTRGQQVTLRCSSQSGHNTVSWYQQALGQGPQFIFQYYREEENGRGNFPPRFSGLQFPNYSSELNVNALELDDSALYLCASSGPRQGYEQYFGPGTRLTVT.

This sequence joins TRBV19 and TRBJ1-6, with D unresolved. The CDR3 spans 17 residues. V gave up 1 base and J gave up 5 bases, with 15 bases separating them. Germline lookup yields CDR1 LNHDA and CDR2 SQIVND (reference sequence). The CDR3 coding sequence is TGTGCCAGTAGTATAGGGGCCAGTGGTATCGATAATTCACCCCTCCACTTT. Encoded protein: CASSIGASGIDNSPLHF.

CDR3 coding DNA: TGTGCCAGCAGCTTAGCACAGTTTACCTACGAGCAGTACTTC. This codes for CASSLAQFTYEQYF. The chain joins TRBV7-8 to TRBJ2-5; no clear D gene. The closer fit of TRBJ2-7 to the DNA end suggests the J call may be wrong. CDR1 SGHVS and CDR2 FQNEAQ come from the germline V gene. This CDR3 comprises 14 residues.